This T cell receptor (beta chain) is drawn from a study of blood T cell repertoires in COVID-19. Study context: Italy, Spain and the United States were the sources of the convalescent and acute COVID-19 samples.

The trim removed 3 bases at V and 7 bases at J, leaving 12 bases unmatched. Looked up from germline, CDR1 is ENHRY and CDR2 is SYGVKD. CDR3 size: 18 residues. The assay was immunoSEQ multiplex PCR, and TCRdb's table has in-frame clones only and misses some. The table lists 350,000 to 400,000 clones, 88% of them singletons. Participants had their cohort set by participant-reported clinical history. This TCR derives from a woman younger than 45 with acute COVID-19. The sequencing input was PBMCs or T cells enriched from blood (not recorded which). The V gene is TRBV10-3, the J gene TRBJ1-4, with TRBD1 identical over 12 bases. The CDR3 reads CAISDLKSPGQGAEKLFF. The DNA of the CDR3 is TGTGCCATCAGTGACCTCAAAAGCCCGGGACAGGGGGCTGAAAAACTGTTTTTT.